This T cell receptor beta chain was retrieved from a study of T cell responses to AZD1222 COVID-19 vaccine (dated by TCRdb to the early 2020s). About the full investigation: Because spike-specific TCR depth and breadth did not differ between the two schedules, AZD1222 recipients who got a second dose at roughly 4 weeks were pooled with those who got a second dose at roughly 12 weeks. Enrollment into the trials was organized by age into subgroups of 18-55, 56-69 and 70-plus years, and those subgroups contained approximately 150, 30 and 60 TCR-sequenced participants, respectively. A total of 233 trial participants underwent TCR sequencing, of whom about 200 had received two doses of AZD1222 and about 26 had received two doses of the MenACWY control vaccine. What the research found in general, with its limitations: Because no day 14 peak-response samples were available, the repertoires could be characterized only after the peak T cell response. The 56-69-year group was small, and its depth increase did not reach significance, likely because of low power. CD4 TCRs associated with the vaccine covered the entire spike protein, and the dominant responses were in regions 160-218 and 743-854. Participants were mostly white British and included more females than males, and it was suggested by the authors that clonal diversity may have been underestimated. Conclusions about previously exposed vaccinees were limited because only a handful of AZD1222 recipients were SARS-CoV-2 seropositive at baseline. A significant rise in spike-specific TCR breadth and depth was observed after two AZD1222 doses relative to day 0 and relative to MenACWY recipients. Nearly half of unique spike-specific TCRs reportedly recognized epitopes outside regions mutated in the B.1.351 and B.1.1.7 variants.

The time point label for this specimen denotes: baseline before first vaccination. Samples from vaccinated people were obtained from the UK trials COV001 and COV002, which included a single-blind randomized controlled phase 2/3 trial of AZD1222 (ChAdOx1 nCoV-19) in healthy adults. For TCRbeta chain sequencing, PBMC samples from trial participants were taken at day 0 and at day 28 after the second dose. Of note for this clone: Its antigen has not been determined. Per-base qualities were not stored, and no clone one base away is much larger.

V lost 11 bases and J lost 3 bases; the stretch between them is 10 bases long. The CDR3 has 11 amino acids, counting the end cysteine and phenylalanine. Only the CDR3 part of the read is kept: 33 bases, read in frame from the first base. The CDR3 regions of human TCRbeta chains were analyzed by immunosequencing. The study's processing was this. TCRs in the repertoires were compared against a reference library of SARS-CoV-2-specific TCRs that had been generated with the MIRA antigen-specificity platform. Breadth meant the fraction of unique TCRs that were SARS-CoV-2-associated, whereas depth meant the fraction of total T cells that were SARS-CoV-2-associated. Each spike-specific TCR was assigned to its reactive spike region and to a CD4 or CD8 class using the MIRA data. Log10-transformed breadth and depth values were compared by one-way ANOVA with Sidak's multiple comparisons tests. TCRdb obtained this table from immuneACCESS and retained in-frame rearrangements with V and J assigned. These tables miss some clones; where compared with another copy, unresolved V genes account for less than half of the shortfall, and the remainder is unexplained. The V and J calls and clone size were taken over from that table, and D and trimming were inferred from the DNA. The sample data list 100,000 to 150,000 clones, and 75% to 95% of these were observed just once. Together, the top ten hold about 5.3% of the sample.

The chain uses TRBV12-3 or TRBV12-4 and TRBJ1-2; 5 matching bases give a weak D call of TRBD1. The sequencing here drew on peripheral blood, taken on day 0 of AZD1222 vaccination. The receptor was derived from an adult in good health. The nucleotides read TGTGCCCTCAGGGTTGACTATGGCTACACCTTC. It encodes CALRVDYGYTF.